This T cell receptor beta chain is from a study of blood T cell repertoires in COVID-19. V gave up 2 bases and J gave up 1 base; unmatched junction bases: 3. CDR3 length: 15 residues. From germline, CDR1 is MNHEY and CDR2 SVGAGI. Original processing notes: By means of reference gene primer amplification, nucleated cell counts were estimated. This table comes from immunoSEQ multiplex PCR, and its TCRdb copy is limited to in-frame clones, with some not included. The V and J calls and clone size come from that table; D and trimming were worked out from the DNA. The sample holds 200,000 to 250,000 clones; 65% to 85% are singletons and the top ten take 6.5% to 9%. Participants, roughly 18 to 100 years old, spanned 25 or so US areas. Assignments of participants to cohorts depended upon their own reported clinical history.

Sequences were obtained from PBMCs or T cells enriched from blood (not recorded which). This chain links TRBV6-5 with TRBJ2-3; 7 bases agree with TRBD1. This clonotype was obtained from a woman in her 40s with acute COVID-19. The CDR3 spells CASSYHGQGTDTQYF. CDR3 DNA sequence: TGTGCCAGCAGTTACCACGGACAGGGCACAGATACGCAGTATTTT.